The T cell receptor (beta chain) described here comes from a study of blood T cell repertoires in COVID-19. Across the whole study: Samples taken during acute and convalescent COVID-19 were collected in the United States, Italy and Spain.

Study processing details: Reference gene primer amplification gave estimated nucleated cell counts. Clones were sequenced by immunoSEQ multiplex PCR, and TCRdb holds only the in-frame ones, with some missing. V and J calls and clone size are as listed in that table; D and trimming were resolved from the DNA. The table shows roughly 60,000 clones, with just under 75% occurring only once. Per germline, CDR1 SGHNT and CDR2 YYREEE (reference sequence). V shed 0 bases and J shed 6 bases, with 12 bases lying between them. This CDR3 has 14 residues. This clone was recorded once. J is TRBJ1-1 and V is TRBV5-4, with a possible D match to TRBD1 (5 bases). This receptor was obtained from a woman aged 70-85 years with COVID-19, enrolled during active disease. Input material: peripheral blood. The CDR3 DNA sequence: TGTGCCAGCAGCTTGGCCGGGTGGGGGGCTGAAGCTTTCTTT. Protein product: CASSLAGWGAEAFF.